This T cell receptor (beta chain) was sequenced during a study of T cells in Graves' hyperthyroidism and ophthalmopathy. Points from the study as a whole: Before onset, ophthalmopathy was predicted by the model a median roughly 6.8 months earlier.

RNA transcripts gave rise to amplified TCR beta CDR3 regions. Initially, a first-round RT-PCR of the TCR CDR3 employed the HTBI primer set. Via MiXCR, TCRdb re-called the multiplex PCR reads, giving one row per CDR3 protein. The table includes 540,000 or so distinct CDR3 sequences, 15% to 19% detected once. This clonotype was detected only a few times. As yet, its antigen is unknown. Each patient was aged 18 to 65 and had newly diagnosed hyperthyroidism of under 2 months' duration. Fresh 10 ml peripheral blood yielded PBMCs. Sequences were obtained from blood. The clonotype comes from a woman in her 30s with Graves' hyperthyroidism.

CDR3 nucleotide sequence: TGTGCCAGCAGCCCGCGAGATAGGAGGGTGTTGGAGGCCGGGGAGCTGTTTTTT. Translated, it gives CASSPRDRRVLEAGELFF. V usage is TRBV9 and J usage is TRBJ2-2; tentative D call: TRBD2 (6 bases). Germline CDR1 SGDLS, CDR2 YYNGEE. Trimming removed 4 bases at V and 6 bases at J, with 25 bases between. The CDR3 runs to 18 residues.